This TCR beta chain was recovered during a study of shared T cell receptors in the human thymus (dated by TCRdb to about 2021). About the full investigation: The study investigated the way shared, self-reactive T-cell receptor alpha chains are produced in the human thymus.

Via the germline V gene, CDR1 is SQVTM and CDR2 ANQGSEA. Measured from the cysteine to the phenylalanine, the CDR3 is 18 residues long. Only CDR3 DNA remains: 54 bases, in frame from the first base. The junction shows trimming of 0 bases on V and 2 bases on J, plus 20 bases between the germline ends. Receptors were amplified or captured by the immunoSEQ multiplex PCR assay. In TCRdb, the immuneACCESS table is reduced to in-frame sequences with V and J assigned. These tables do not hold every clone; where another copy was compared, an unresolved V gene accounts for under half, and the others remain unexplained. This sample comprises approximately 400,000 clones, around 95% of them detected only once. Roughly 0.02% of the sample is held by the ten biggest clonotypes. About this clone: What this receptor recognizes is not known. No quality values exist for individual bases; no much larger clone is one base distant.

The sequenced material came from thymocytes. The chain is encoded by TRBV29-1 joined to TRBJ2-1; TRBD2 is possibly the D segment (5 matching bases). This TCR was sampled from a human donor. CDR3 sequence: CSVEDGGGYRPTYNEQFF. The nucleotide sequence is TGCAGCGTTGAAGATGGCGGCGGGTACCGGCCAACCTACAATGAGCAGTTCTTC.